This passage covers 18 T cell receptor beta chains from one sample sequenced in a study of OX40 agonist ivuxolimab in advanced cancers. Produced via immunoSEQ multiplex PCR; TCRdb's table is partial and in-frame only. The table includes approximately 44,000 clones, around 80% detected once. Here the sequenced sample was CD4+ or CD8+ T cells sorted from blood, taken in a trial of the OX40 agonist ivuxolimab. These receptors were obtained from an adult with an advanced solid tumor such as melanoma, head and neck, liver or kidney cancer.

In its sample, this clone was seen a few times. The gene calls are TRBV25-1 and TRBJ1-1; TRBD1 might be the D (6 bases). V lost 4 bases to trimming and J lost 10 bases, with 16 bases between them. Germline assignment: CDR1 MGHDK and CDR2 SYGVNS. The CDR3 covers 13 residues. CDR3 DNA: TGTGCCAGCAGTGTACCGGGGGGGCGCGGAGCTTTCTTT. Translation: CASSVPGGRGAFF.

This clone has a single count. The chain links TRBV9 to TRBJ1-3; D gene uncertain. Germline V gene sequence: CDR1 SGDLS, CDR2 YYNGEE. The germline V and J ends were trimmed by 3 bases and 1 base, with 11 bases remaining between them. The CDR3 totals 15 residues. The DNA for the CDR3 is TGTGCCAGCAGCGACGGCCGAGGATCTGGAAACACCATATATTTT. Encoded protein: CASSDGRGSGNTIYF.

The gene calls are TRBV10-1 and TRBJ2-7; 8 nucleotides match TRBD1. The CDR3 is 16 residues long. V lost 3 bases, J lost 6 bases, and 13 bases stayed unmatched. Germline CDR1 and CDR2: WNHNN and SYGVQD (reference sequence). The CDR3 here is CASSDPSGTGGAEQYF. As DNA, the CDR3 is TGCGCCAGCAGTGACCCCTCCGGGACAGGAGGTGCCGAGCAGTACTTC.

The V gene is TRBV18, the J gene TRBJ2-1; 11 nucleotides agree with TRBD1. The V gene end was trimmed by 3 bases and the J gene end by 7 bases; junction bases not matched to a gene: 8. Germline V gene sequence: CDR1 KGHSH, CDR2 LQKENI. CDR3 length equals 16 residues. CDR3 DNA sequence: TGTGCCAGCTCACCGCCGGGACAGGGGGTGGTTAATGAGCAGTTCTTC. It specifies CASSPPGQGVVNEQFF.

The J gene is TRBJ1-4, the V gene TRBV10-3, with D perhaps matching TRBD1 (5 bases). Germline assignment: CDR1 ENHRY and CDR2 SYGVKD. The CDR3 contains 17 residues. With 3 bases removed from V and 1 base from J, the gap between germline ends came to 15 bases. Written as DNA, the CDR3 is TGTGCCATCAGTGAAGGAGGTGTGGGGGGAACTAATGAAAAACTGTTTTTT. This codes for CAISEGGVGGTNEKLFF.

CDR3 nucleotide sequence: TGTGCCAGCAGTTTAAATCTAGCGGGAGGGGATACGCAGTATTTT. It specifies CASSLNLAGGDTQYF. The chain has TRBV2 and TRBJ2-3; 12 bases agree with TRBD2. The CDR3 has 15 amino acids. Trimming cost V 5 bases and J 6 bases; bases outside gene matches: 6. From germline, CDR1 is SNHLY and CDR2 FYNNEI.

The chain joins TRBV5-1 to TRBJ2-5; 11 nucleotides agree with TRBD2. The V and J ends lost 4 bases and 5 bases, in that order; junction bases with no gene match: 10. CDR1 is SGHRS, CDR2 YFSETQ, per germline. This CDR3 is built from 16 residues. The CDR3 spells CASSPTPLAGGETQYF. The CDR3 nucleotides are TGCGCCAGCAGCCCCACCCCGTTAGCGGGAGGGGAGACCCAGTACTTC. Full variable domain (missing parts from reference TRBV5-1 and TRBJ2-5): KAGVTQTPRYLIKTRGQQVTLSCSPISGHRSVSWYQQTPGQGLQFLFEYFSETQRNKGNFPGRFSGRQFSNSRSEMNVSTLELGDSALYLCASSPTPLAGGETQYFGPGTRLLVL.

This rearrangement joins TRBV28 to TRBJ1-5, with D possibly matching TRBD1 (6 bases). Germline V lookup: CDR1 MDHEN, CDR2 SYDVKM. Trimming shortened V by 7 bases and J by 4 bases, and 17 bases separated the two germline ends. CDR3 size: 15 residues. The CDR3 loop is CASTSGLRGNQPQHF. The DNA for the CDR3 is TGTGCCAGCACTTCGGGGTTGAGGGGGAATCAGCCCCAGCATTTT.

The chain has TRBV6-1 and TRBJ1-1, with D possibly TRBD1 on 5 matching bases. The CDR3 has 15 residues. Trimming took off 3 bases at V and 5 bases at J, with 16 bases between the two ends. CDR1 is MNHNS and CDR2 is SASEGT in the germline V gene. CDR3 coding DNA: TGTGCCAGCAGTGATTTATCTGCGGGACGGACTGAAGCTTTCTTT. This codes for CASSDLSAGRTEAFF.

CDR3 loop: CASSQDPQDEQFF. The CDR3 region has the DNA TGTGCCAGCAGCCAGGACCCTCAGGATGAGCAGTTCTTC. The genes are TRBV21-1 and TRBJ2-1. TRBV21-1 is a pseudogene. The CDR3 spans 13 residues.

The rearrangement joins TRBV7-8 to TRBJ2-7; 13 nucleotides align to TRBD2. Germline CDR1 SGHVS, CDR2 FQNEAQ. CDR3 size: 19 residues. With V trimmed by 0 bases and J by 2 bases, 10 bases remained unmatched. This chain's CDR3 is CASSLAARGLAGTTYEQYF. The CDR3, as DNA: TGTGCCAGCAGCTTAGCAGCCCGGGGACTAGCGGGAACCACCTACGAGCAGTACTTC. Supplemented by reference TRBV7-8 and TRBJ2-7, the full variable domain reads GAGVSQSPRYKVAKRGQDVALRCDPISGHVSLFWYQQALGQGPEFLTYFQNEAQLDKSGLPSDRFFAERPEGSVSTLKIQRTQQEDSAVYLCASSLAARGLAGTTYEQYFGPGTRLTVT.

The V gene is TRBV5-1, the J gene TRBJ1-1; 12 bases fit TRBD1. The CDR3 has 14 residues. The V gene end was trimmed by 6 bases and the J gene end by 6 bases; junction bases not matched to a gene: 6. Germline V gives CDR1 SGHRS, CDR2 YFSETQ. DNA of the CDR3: TGCGCCAGCACCCGGGACAGGGGGCAGGCTGAAGCTTTCTTT. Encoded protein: CASTRDRGQAEAFF.

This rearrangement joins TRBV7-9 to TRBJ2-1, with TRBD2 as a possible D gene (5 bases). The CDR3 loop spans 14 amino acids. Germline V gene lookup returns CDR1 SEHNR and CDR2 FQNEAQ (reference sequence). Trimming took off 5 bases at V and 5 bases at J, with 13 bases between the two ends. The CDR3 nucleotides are TGTGCCAGCAGCCTCTTAGACGGGGACAATGAGCAGTTCTTC. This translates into CASSLLDGDNEQFF.

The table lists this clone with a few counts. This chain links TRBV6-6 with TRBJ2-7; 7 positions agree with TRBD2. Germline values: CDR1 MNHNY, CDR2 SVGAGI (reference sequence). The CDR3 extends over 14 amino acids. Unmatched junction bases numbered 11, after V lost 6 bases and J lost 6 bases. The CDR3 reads CASSLGAGAREQYF. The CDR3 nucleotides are TGTGCCAGCAGCCTCGGGGCGGGAGCTCGCGAGCAGTACTTC.

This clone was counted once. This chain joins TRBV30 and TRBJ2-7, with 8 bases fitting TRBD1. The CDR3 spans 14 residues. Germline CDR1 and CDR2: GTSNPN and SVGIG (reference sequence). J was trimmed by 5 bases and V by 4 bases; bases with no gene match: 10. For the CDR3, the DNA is TGTGCCTGGACACGGACAGGGTGGAGGAACGAGCAGTACTTC. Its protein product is CAWTRTGWRNEQYF.

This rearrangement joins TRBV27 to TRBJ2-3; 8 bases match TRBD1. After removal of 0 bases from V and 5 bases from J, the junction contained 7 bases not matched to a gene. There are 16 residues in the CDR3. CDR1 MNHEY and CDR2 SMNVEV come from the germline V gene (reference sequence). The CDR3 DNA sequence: TGTGCCAGCAGTTTATCACAGGGGGTTCGTATAGATACGCAGTATTTT. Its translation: CASSLSQGVRIDTQYF.

For the CDR3, the DNA is TGTGCCAGCAGTTTGGTTACTCGGGGAACTGAAGCTTTCTTT. As protein: CASSLVTRGTEAFF. V gene TRBV28 combines with J gene TRBJ1-1; D remains ambiguous. V was shortened by 3 bases and J by 5 bases, with 13 bases between the two germline ends. This CDR3 is 14 amino acids long. Germline CDR1 MDHEN, CDR2 SYDVKM. Based on the CDR3 plus reference TRBV28 and TRBJ1-1, the full variable domain is DVKVTQSSRYLVKRTGEKVFLECVQDMDHENMFWYRQDPGLGLRLIYFSYDVKMKEKGDIPEGYSVSREKKERFSLILESASTNQTSMYLCASSLVTRGTEAFFGQGTRLTVV.

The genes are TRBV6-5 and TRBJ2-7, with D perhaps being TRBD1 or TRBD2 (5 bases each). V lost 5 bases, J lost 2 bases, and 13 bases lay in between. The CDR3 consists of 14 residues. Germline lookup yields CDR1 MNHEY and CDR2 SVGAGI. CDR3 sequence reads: CASSPGTATYEQYF. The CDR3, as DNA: TGTGCCAGCAGTCCGGGGACGGCTACCTACGAGCAGTACTTC.